The sequence of this TCR beta chain was determined in a study of cytomegalovirus exposure and HLA in healthy donors. General study points: First-cohort TCR clusters tended to co-occur in the 90 to 150 validation repertoires, a later analysis found.

As for this clone: What it binds is unknown.

Here immunoSEQ multiplex PCR was the method, and the copy in TCRdb shows in-frame clones only, minus some. The table records 100,000 to 150,000 clones, about 88% of them present only once. The V segment lost 4 bases and the J segment 7 bases; nucleotides outside the gene matches: 25. The V gene's germline CDR1 is SGHRS and CDR2 YFSETQ. The CDR3 extends over 20 amino acids. The genes are TRBV5-1 and TRBJ2-1; 8 bases are a match to TRBD2. The sequence was obtained from a man aged 25-45 years in good health and CMV-seronegative. Sequenced material: PBMCs. CDR3 sequence: CASSHDPTGAGSGSGNEQFF. CDR3 bases: TGCGCCAGCAGCCATGATCCAACGGGGGCGGGCAGCGGGAGTGGAAATGAGCAGTTCTTC.